These 14 T cell receptor beta chains were sequenced from one sample in a study of blood T cell repertoires in COVID-19. Clones were sequenced by immunoSEQ multiplex PCR, and TCRdb holds only the in-frame ones, with some missing. The sample lists about 150,000 clones; about 90% were seen once. Source material: peripheral blood. The receptors here all came from a woman aged 55-70 years with active or convalescent COVID-19.

This chain links TRBV10-3 with TRBJ2-5; 7 bases align to TRBD2. CDR1 is ENHRY and CDR2 is SYGVKD in the germline V gene. V lost 4 bases and J lost 1; bases outside the gene matches: 3. The CDR3 totals 14 residues. The CDR3 loop is CAISGASGQETQYF. The DNA for the CDR3 is TGTGCCATCAGTGGGGCTAGCGGCCAAGAGACCCAGTACTTC.

This chain links TRBV4-3 with TRBJ2-1; 11 nucleotides match TRBD2. The length of the CDR3 is 16 residues. Germline V gene data show CDR1 as LGHNA and CDR2 as YSLEER. After removal of 0 bases from V and 3 bases from J, the junction contained 1 base not matched to a gene. The DNA for the CDR3 is TGCGCCAGCAGCCAAGAACTAGCGGGGGACTACAATGAGCAGTTCTTC. Its protein is CASSQELAGDYNEQFF.

The J gene is TRBJ1-4, the V gene TRBV6-6; D call uncertain. The length of the CDR3 is 14 residues. V gave up 5 bases and J gave up 10 bases, with 17 bases separating them. Germline loops: CDR1 MNHNY, CDR2 SVGAGI (reference sequence). The CDR3 here is CASSNHLEEGKLFF. CDR3 DNA: TGTGCCAGCAGTAACCACCTTGAGGAGGGAAAACTGTTTTTT.

This clone appeared once. One end of the junction varies from germline; a read error may be responsible. The chain is built from TRBV12-3 or TRBV12-4 and TRBJ2-7; perhaps TRBD2 as D (6 bases). The CDR3 sequence is 12 residues long. CDR3 in DNA: TGTGCCAGCAGTTTATGGAGGGGACCCCTCAACTTC. This sequence encodes CASSLWRGPLNF.

The chain joins TRBV7-8 to TRBJ2-1; 9 positions agree with TRBD1. The length of the CDR3 is 15 residues. Germline V CDR1 and CDR2: SGHVS, FQNEAQ. V trimming: 6 bases; J trimming: 4 bases; junction bases outside the gene matches: 7. DNA of the CDR3: TGTGCCAGCAGAACCGGGACAGGGAGTTACAATGAGCAGTTCTTC. Translating it yields CASRTGTGSYNEQFF.

The chain recombines TRBV19 with TRBJ1-2; D is unclear. Germline loops: CDR1 LNHDA, CDR2 SQIVND (reference sequence). The CDR3 loop spans 12 amino acids. V was trimmed by 3 bases and J by 3 bases, leaving 5 bases between them. The CDR3 nucleotides are TGTGCCAGTAGTATTTCAGACTATGGCTACACCTTC. This encodes CASSISDYGYTF.

This chain joins TRBV18 and TRBJ1-1; 10 bases agree with TRBD1. The length of the CDR3 is 16 residues. The V gene end was trimmed by 3 bases and the J gene end by 0 bases; junction bases not matched to a gene: 4. Germline V gene sequence: CDR1 KGHSH, CDR2 LQKENI. CDR3 amino acids: CASSPGTGVMNTEAFF. CDR3 nucleotide sequence: TGTGCCAGCTCACCTGGGACAGGGGTTATGAACACTGAAGCTTTCTTT.

V is TRBV18 and J is TRBJ1-1, with D hard to call. The CDR3 runs to 16 residues. Germline V CDR1 and CDR2: KGHSH, LQKENI. V lost 3 bases, J lost 5 bases, and 19 bases lay in between. The CDR3 nucleotides read TGTGCCAGCTCACCGTACGAGGAAGATAAGTTGACTGAAGCTTTCTTT. Protein product: CASSPYEEDKLTEAFF.

In regard to this clone: At one end the junction does not follow the germline gene, possibly because of a read error. This chain connects TRBV7-2 to TRBJ2-1, with 8 bases aligning to TRBD2. CDR3 length: 12 amino acids. Germline CDR1 is SGHTA and CDR2 is FQGNSA. CDR3 region: CASSRNGGERIF. The DNA of the CDR3 is TGTGCCAGCAGCCGCAACGGGGGGGAGAGGATCTTC.

This clone was seen only once. The gene calls are TRBV24-1 and TRBJ2-1, with 12 bases matching TRBD2. The germline gives CDR1 KGHDR, CDR2 SFDVKD. This CDR3 comprises 17 residues. V lost 3 bases to trimming and J lost 2 bases; unmatched junction nucleotides: 4. This CDR3 is CATSDKTSGGPYNEQFF. The CDR3 DNA reads TGTGCCACCAGTGATAAGACTAGCGGGGGACCCTACAATGAGCAGTTCTTC.

The J gene is TRBJ2-7, the V gene TRBV9; TRBD1 aligns across 10 bases. After removal of 1 base from V and 6 bases from J, the junction contained 10 bases not matched to a gene. The CDR3 totals 16 residues. CDR1 and CDR2 from the germline V gene are SGDLS and YYNGEE. The chain's CDR3 is CASSVSEGQGIVEQYF. In DNA, the CDR3 is TGTGCCAGCAGCGTATCCGAGGGACAGGGGATCGTCGAGCAGTACTTC. The whole variable domain, filled in from reference TRBV9 and TRBJ2-7, reads DSGVTQTPKHLITATGQRVTLRCSPRSGDLSVYWYQQSLDQGLQFLIQYYNGEERAKGNILERFSAQQFPDLHSELNLSSLELGDSALYFCASSVSEGQGIVEQYFGPGTRLTVT.

The chain has TRBV7-9 and TRBJ2-1; unclear D gene. Trimming shortened V by 7 bases and J by 9 bases, and 10 bases separated the two germline ends. Per the germline V gene, CDR1 is SEHNR and CDR2 is FQNEAQ (reference sequence). This CDR3 spans 11 amino acids. The DNA of the CDR3 is TGTGCCAGCACTTTGGGCGGTGAGCAGTTCTTC. Protein: CASTLGGEQFF.

This chain connects TRBV2 to TRBJ1-2; D ambiguous. The CDR3 runs to 13 residues. V gave up 4 bases and J gave up 7 bases, with 13 bases separating them. Germline CDR1 is SNHLY and CDR2 is FYNNEI. The CDR3 loop is CASSGVRGSGYTF. The CDR3 DNA is TGTGCCAGCAGTGGTGTACGAGGATCTGGCTACACCTTC.

Comments on this clone: Compared with germline, one end of the junction differs, possibly owing to a read error. This sequence joins TRBV7-2 and TRBJ2-3; 16 positions match TRBD2. Per the germline V gene, CDR1 is SGHTA and CDR2 is FQGNSA. This CDR3 is 15 amino acids long. The chain's CDR3 is CASSLAGTSGGALWW. In nucleotides, the CDR3 is TGTGCCAGCAGCTTAGCGGGGACTAGCGGGGGGGCCCTCTGGTGG.